The clone carrying this TCR beta chain was observed a few times. Its antigen is not identified. These data are taken from a study of T cells after yellow fever vaccination. Study information: SMART-Seq v4 Ultra Low Input prepared libraries from low-cell fractions.

Via MiXCR, TCRdb re-called the 5' RACE reads, giving one row per CDR3 protein. The table records around 320,000 distinct CDR3 sequences, around a tenth of them present only once. General study findings and limits: Clones that expanded after primary vaccination mostly reappeared after the booster (96% CD4, about 91% CD8).

Looked up from germline, CDR1 is SEHNR and CDR2 is FQNEAQ (reference sequence). The V end lost 2 bases, the J end lost 6 bases, and 13 bases lay between the germline ends. There are 15 residues in the CDR3. The specimen comprised CD4+ T cells sorted from PBMCs, sampled 45 days after the yellow fever booster vaccination. The gene calls are TRBV7-9 and TRBJ2-2; D gene uncertain. The source is a man aged 18 to 35 who received the YFV17D yellow fever vaccine. In nucleotides, the CDR3 is TGTGCCAGCAGCTTAAGAAGGCCCGCACCCGGGGAGCTGTTTTTT. This encodes CASSLRRPAPGELFF.